This entry lists 6 T cell receptor beta chains sequenced from one sample in a study of CD8 T cells in Susac syndrome. RNA, at roughly 0.5 to 1 ug, was reverse transcribed with random hexamers. A single record per CDR3 protein comes from TCRdb applying MiXCR to the immunoSEQ multiplex PCR reads. The sample includes a few hundred thousand distinct CDR3 sequences, about 95% seen only once; the top ten take 0.085% to 0.095%. The sequenced sample was CD4+ T cells from PBMCs. All receptors come from a human donor with multiple sclerosis.

The chain couples TRBV29-1 to TRBJ1-1; unclear D gene. V was clipped by 0 bases and J by 11 bases, with 10 bases between them. CDR1 and CDR2 (germline): SQVTM, ANQGSEA. CDR3 length equals 11 residues. CDR3 amino acids: CSVEEPPVAFF. The CDR3 bases are TGCAGCGTTGAAGAACCCCCCGTGGCTTTCTTT.

The V and J genes are TRBV5-1 and TRBJ1-6; the D is unclear. The CDR3 runs to 16 residues. Looked up from germline, CDR1 is SGHRS and CDR2 is YFSETQ. V shed 0 bases and J shed 6 bases, with 13 bases lying between them. The CDR3 DNA follows: TGCGCCAGCAGCTTGGAGCCCAGGCCCTCTAATTCACCCCTCCACTTT. It specifies CASSLEPRPSNSPLHF. Full variable domain (rest looked up from reference TRBV5-1 and TRBJ1-6): KAGVTQTPRYLIKTRGQQVTLSCSPISGHRSVSWYQQTPGQGLQFLFEYFSETQRNKGNFPGRFSGRQFSNSRSEMNVSTLELGDSALYLCASSLEPRPSNSPLHFGNGTRLTVT.

The V and J genes are TRBV7-2 and TRBJ2-3, with 9 bases fitting TRBD2. Germline CDR1 reads SGHTA; CDR2 reads FQGNSA. Trimming at V came to 0 bases and at J to 4 bases, leaving 5 bases not matched to a gene. The CDR3 has 16 amino acids. CDR3 in amino acids: CASSLARGGPADTQYF. The CDR3 bases are TGTGCCAGCAGCTTAGCGCGGGGGGGCCCGGCAGATACGCAGTATTTT.

The chain has TRBV18 and TRBJ1-1; unclear D gene. V was trimmed by 0 bases and J by 4 bases, leaving 9 bases between them. This CDR3 is built from 14 residues. From germline, CDR1 is KGHSH and CDR2 LQKENI. CDR3 nucleotide sequence: TGTGCCAGCTCACCACCCGGACGTGCCACTGAAGCTTTCTTT. Its translation is CASSPPGRATEAFF.

V gene TRBV3-1 combines with J gene TRBJ2-5, with 8 bases aligning to TRBD1. V lost 0 bases to trimming and J lost 5 bases; unmatched junction nucleotides: 8. This CDR3 region has 16 residues. Looked up from germline, CDR1 is LGHDT and CDR2 is YNNKEL (reference sequence). CDR3 sequence: CASSQDRTGRRETQYF. Here the CDR3 DNA reads TGTGCCAGCAGCCAAGATAGGACAGGGAGGCGCGAGACCCAGTACTTC.

This chain uses TRBV6-6 with TRBJ1-2; 8 nucleotides agree with TRBD1. CDR1 and CDR2 (germline): MNHNY, SVGAGI (reference sequence). Losses at the gene ends were 5 bases for V and 8 bases for J; bases not matched to a gene: 4. The CDR3 loop spans 12 amino acids. Written as DNA, the CDR3 is TGTGCCAGCAGTGCGACAGGGGAAGGCTACACCTTC. This gives the protein CASSATGEGYTF.